This paragraph reports one T cell receptor beta chain. The sample holds a few counts of this clonotype. No antigen is known for it. The input lacks base qualities; no much larger clone sits a single base away. The study was a case-control design nested within a healthcare worker cohort in London, UK, with weekly nasopharyngeal swab PCR tests and blood sampling. Healthcare workers were recruited between 23 and 31 March 2020, during the week of the UK lockdown, and were followed weekly for up to roughly 16 weeks. This sample stems from a study of early T cells in non-severe SARS-CoV-2 infection (dated by TCRdb to 2020 to 2022). For the study in its entirety: Because TCR sequencing was done on bulk RNA from unsorted whole blood, the alpha and beta chains could not be paired. Broader findings and caveats from the paper: VDJdb matching was skewed toward anti-spike CD8 responses and likely underestimated virus-specific expansions by missing private and CD4 specificities.

Libraries were made using 5' RACE. The run used a NextSeq 500. In the TCR library protocol, unique molecular identifiers were attached to individual cDNA molecules to correct for PCR bias and sequencing error. TCR alpha and beta chains were both sequenced, and the abundances of alpha and beta sequences in each sample were closely correlated with each other. The original methods were these. V gene, J gene and CDR3 annotation of TCR sequences was performed with Decombinator V4. TCRs were defined as expanded if a significant change between any two time points was detected under a Poisson model with p below 0.0001. Abundances of TCRs were expressed as counts per million after normalisation to the total number of TCRs sequenced in each sample. MAIT TCRs were defined by TRAV1-2 paired with TRAJ12, TRAJ20 or TRAJ33, and iNKT TCRs by TRAV10 paired with TRAJ18. VDJdb, accessed on 1 November 2021, was searched for TCRs annotated for CMV, EBV and SARS-CoV-2, and TCRs annotated for more than one antigen were excluded. TCRdb cleaned the public reads at Q25 with fastp, built clones with MiXCR and kept in-frame beta chains. Every CDR3 protein is listed once, alongside the most common genes and DNA of its rows. The authors' filters were not applied to this entry. This sample has fewer than 120,000 distinct CDR3 sequences in its table, and around 12% of those were observed once. The ten largest clones capture around 3.7% of the sample.

From the germline V gene, CDR1 is SGHAT and CDR2 is FQNNGV. The CDR3 runs 16 residues from the cysteine to the phenylalanine. Only CDR3 DNA remains: 48 bases, in frame from the first base. V is pruned by 2 bases and J by 2 bases, leaving 8 bases of the junction without a gene match. The chain joins TRBV11-2 to TRBJ2-5; 7 central nucleotides agree with TRBD2. The input for sequencing was whole blood, taken at baseline. The receptor comes from an adult who was a healthcare worker with PCR-confirmed SARS-CoV-2 infection or an uninfected control (not recorded which). The nucleotide sequence reads as follows: TGTGCCAGCAGCTTATCGATGGGAGGGCCGCAAGAGACCCAGTACTTC. This sequence encodes CASSLSMGGPQETQYF.